This entry concerns a single TCR beta chain. The germline gives CDR1 KGHSH, CDR2 LQKENI. The CDR3 length is 16 residues. After removal of 2 bases from V and 3 bases from J, the junction contained 9 bases not matched to a gene. After thawing and overnight rest, PBMC were stained with GMM-loaded CD1B tetramer, viability dye and anti-CD3 for sorting. C32 glucose monomycolate from Rhodococcus equi was loaded onto the CD1B tetramers. Tetramer-sorted PBMC had been CD14 monocyte-depleted before freezing. Tetramer-negative cells, approximately 110,000 per donor, were also sorted. The source of the sample is a study of T cells in tuberculosis. Study results and caveats: T cells binding CD1B-GMM tetramer weakly possibly escaped the sort.

Sequencing of TCR-alpha and TCR-beta chains was unpaired. The repertoire was sequenced with immunoSEQ multiplex PCR; TCRdb's copy has only in-frame clones and lacks some. The profile covers around 60,000 clones, with 81% appearing a single time and more than 10% taken by the ten largest. The clonotype comes from an adult woman with latent tuberculosis. The material sequenced was CD1b-GMM tetramer-negative cells sorted from PBMCs. The gene calls are TRBV18 and TRBJ2-5; TRBD2 matches at 7 bases. The CDR3 nucleotides are TGTGCCAGCTCACCATACTTAAGGGAGGGGAAAGAGACCCAGTACTTC. The encoded protein is CASSPYLREGKETQYF.